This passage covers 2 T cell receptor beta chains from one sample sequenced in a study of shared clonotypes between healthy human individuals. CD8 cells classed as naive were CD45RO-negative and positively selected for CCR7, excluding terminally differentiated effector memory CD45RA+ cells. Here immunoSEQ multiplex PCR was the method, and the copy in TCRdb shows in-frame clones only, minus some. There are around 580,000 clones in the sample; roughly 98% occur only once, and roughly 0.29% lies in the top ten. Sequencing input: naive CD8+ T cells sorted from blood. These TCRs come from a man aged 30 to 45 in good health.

The CDR3 sequence: CASSQLGQGNTEAFF. The CDR3 DNA is TGTGCCAGCAGCCAACTGGGACAGGGGAACACTGAAGCTTTCTTT. This chain links TRBV14 with TRBJ1-1, with 9 bases aligning to TRBD1. With 2 bases clipped from V and 1 base from J, the junction kept 2 bases outside the gene matches. The length of the CDR3 is 15 residues. The germline V gene has CDR1 SGHDN and CDR2 FVKESK.

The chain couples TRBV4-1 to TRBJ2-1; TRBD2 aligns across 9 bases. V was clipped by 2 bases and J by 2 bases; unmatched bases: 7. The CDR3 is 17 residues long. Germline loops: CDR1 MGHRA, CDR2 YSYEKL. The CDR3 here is CASSQHSGSGPYNEQFF. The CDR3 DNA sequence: TGCGCCAGCAGCCAACATAGCGGGAGTGGGCCCTACAATGAGCAGTTCTTC.